This T cell receptor beta chain was documented in a study of cytomegalovirus exposure and HLA in healthy donors. Primers for the PCR totalled 60 Vbeta and 13 Jbeta. Produced via immunoSEQ multiplex PCR; TCRdb's table is partial and in-frame only. The sample holds approximately 110,000 clones, approximately 80% seen once. The V gene's germline CDR1 is MDHEN and CDR2 SYDVKM. Between the trimmed V and J ends, which lost 6 bases and 8 bases, there was a span of 11 bases. The CDR3 sequence is 11 residues long. The source of this sequence is a man between 45 and 60 years old in good health and CMV-seronegative. The chain is built from TRBV28 and TRBJ2-7; D is unresolved. Material for sequencing was PBMCs. The DNA of the CDR3 is TGTGCCAGCAGCCTCTTCGAGAAGCAGTACTTC. It yields the protein CASSLFEKQYF.